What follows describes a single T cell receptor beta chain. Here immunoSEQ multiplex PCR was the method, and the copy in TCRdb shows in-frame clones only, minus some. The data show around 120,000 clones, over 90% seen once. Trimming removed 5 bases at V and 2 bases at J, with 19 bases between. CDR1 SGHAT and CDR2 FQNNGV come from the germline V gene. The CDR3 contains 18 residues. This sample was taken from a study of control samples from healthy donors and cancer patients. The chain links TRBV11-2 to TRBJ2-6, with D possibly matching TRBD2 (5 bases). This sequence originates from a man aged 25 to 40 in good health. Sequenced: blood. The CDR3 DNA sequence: TGTGCCAGCAGCCAAACCTCTCGGGGAGCGACTGGGGCCAACGTCCTGACTTTC. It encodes CASSQTSRGATGANVLTF.